Listed below are T cell receptor beta chains from one sample, sequenced in a study of Ad26.COV2.S vaccination and SARS-CoV-2 variants. Generated by immunoSEQ multiplex PCR, the TCRdb table keeps only in-frame clones and is missing some. The sample has 300,000 to 350,000 clones, roughly 88% seen once. The material was peripheral blood, obtained in a trial of Ad26.COV2.S vaccine versus placebo. These receptors were collected from a person between 18 and 65 years old who received the Ad26.COV2.S COVID-19 vaccine or a placebo. Both conserved end residues are part of each CDR3. Fields, in order: clone size, J gene, V gene, D gene, CDR3 protein, CDR3 DNA. The D gene is left open where the match is weak. Clone size is shown for a subset of rows, as once, few, many or a class of expanded clone.

many	TRBJ2-6	TRBV5-1	-	CASSVKGHSGANVLTF	TGCGCCAGCAGCGTGAAGGGGCACTCTGGGGCCAACGTCCTGACTTTC
-	TRBJ1-1	TRBV28	-	CASVGIPTEAFF	TGTGCCAGCGTAGGAATTCCAACTGAAGCTTTCTTT
-	TRBJ1-6	TRBV5-1	-	CASGGHDNSPLHF	TGCGCCAGCGGAGGACACGATAATTCACCCCTCCACTTT
-	TRBJ2-3	TRBV19	TRBD1	CASRTQGTDTQYF	TGTGCCAGTAGGACACAGGGGACCGATACGCAGTATTTT
-	TRBJ1-3	TRBV2	TRBD1	CASSESGGYGNTIYF	TGTGCCAGCAGTGAATCAGGGGGATACGGAAACACCATATATTTT
-	TRBJ1-1	TRBV10-3	-	CAISYTGNTEAFF	TGTGCCATCAGTTATACAGGGAACACTGAAGCTTTCTTT
-	TRBJ1-5	TRBV27	-	CASSLLAANQPQHF	TGTGCCAGCAGTTTACTGGCCGCCAATCAGCCCCAGCATTTT
-	TRBJ2-1	TRBV29-1	-	CSVGGGIYNEQFF	TGCAGCGTGGGAGGGGGGATATACAATGAGCAGTTCTTC
once	TRBJ2-5	TRBV6-2/TRBV6-3	-	CASSPTLTLQETQYF	TGTGCCAGCAGTCCAACCCTGACACTGCAAGAGACCCAGTACTTC
-	TRBJ1-5	TRBV7-2	-	CASSLEGNSNQPQHF	TGTGCCAGCAGCTTAGAGGGGAATAGCAATCAGCCCCAGCATTTT
once	TRBJ2-1	TRBV5-1	-	CASSLAPSERYNEQFF	TGCGCCAGCAGCTTGGCACCTAGCGAGAGATACAATGAGCAGTTCTTC
-	TRBJ1-2	TRBV6-5	-	CASGDGLKDGGYTF	TGTGCCAGCGGGGATGGGCTTAAAGATGGTGGCTACACCTTC
-	TRBJ2-5	TRBV18	-	CASSSYQETQYF	TGTGCCAGCTCCTCGTACCAAGAGACCCAGTACTTC
few	TRBJ1-6	TRBV11-2	-	CASSLTRGGSPLHF	TGTGCCAGCAGCTTAACCAGGGGAGGTTCACCCCTCCACTTT
-	TRBJ2-2	TRBV5-1	-	CASRALGRGALAGELFF	TGCGCCAGCAGAGCTTTGGGACGGGGGGCGCTGGCCGGGGAGCTGTTTTTT
-	TRBJ2-3	TRBV6-5	-	CASWSGGQATDTQYF	TGTGCCTCCTGGTCGGGGGGACAGGCAACAGATACGCAGTATTTT
once	TRBJ2-4	TRBV10-3	TRBD2	CAISESSVFGTSENIQYF	TGTGCCATCAGTGAGTCGAGCGTTTTCGGGACTAGCGAGAACATTCAGTACTTC
-	TRBJ1-3	TRBV25-1	-	CACAKGNTIYF	TGTGCCTGCGCGAAGGGGAACACCATATATTTT
-	TRBJ2-5	TRBV5-1	TRBD2	CASSELAGGKTQYF	TGCGCCAGCAGCGAATTAGCGGGGGGGAAGACCCAGTACTTC
-	TRBJ1-1	TRBV11-2	-	CASSLQGAGTEAFF	TGTGCCAGCAGCTTACAAGGGGCTGGTACTGAAGCTTTCTTT
-	TRBJ1-1	TRBV11-2	-	CASSPGQGRAGMNTEAFF	TGTGCCAGCAGCCCAGGCCAGGGAAGGGCTGGTATGAACACTGAAGCTTTCTTT
-	TRBJ1-2	TRBV4-2	-	CASSHLDGANYGYTF	TGTGCCAGCAGCCACCTGGACGGGGCTAACTATGGCTACACCTTC
few	TRBJ2-2	TRBV6-5	TRBD1	CASGTGAYTGELFF	TGTGCCTCAGGGACAGGGGCCTACACCGGGGAGCTGTTTTTT
-	TRBJ2-3	TRBV4-1	TRBD1	CASSQDMTGGSDTQYF	TGCGCCAGCAGCCAAGATATGACAGGGGGCTCAGATACGCAGTATTTT
-	TRBJ1-1	TRBV27	TRBD1	CASSLHQGGLNTEAFF	TGTGCCAGCAGTTTACACCAGGGGGGACTGAACACTGAAGCTTTCTTT
-	TRBJ2-1	TRBV24-1	-	CATSDPSAKGGYNEQFF	TGTGCCACCAGTGATCCTTCCGCTAAGGGGGGCTACAATGAGCAGTTCTTC
-	TRBJ1-5	TRBV12-3/TRBV12-4	-	CASSLFSISPQHF	TGTGCCAGCAGTTTGTTCAGTATCTCGCCCCAGCATTTT
-	TRBJ1-1	TRBV6-5	-	CASSRPVRTEAFF	TGTGCCAGCAGCCGCCCGGTGAGAACTGAAGCTTTCTTT
-	TRBJ1-2	TRBV29-1	-	CSVDRGAYGYTF	TGCAGCGTTGATAGGGGAGCCTATGGCTACACCTTC
-	TRBJ2-3	TRBV4-3	-	CASSQDPSTDTQYF	TGCGCCAGCAGCCAAGACCCGTCGACAGATACGCAGTATTTT